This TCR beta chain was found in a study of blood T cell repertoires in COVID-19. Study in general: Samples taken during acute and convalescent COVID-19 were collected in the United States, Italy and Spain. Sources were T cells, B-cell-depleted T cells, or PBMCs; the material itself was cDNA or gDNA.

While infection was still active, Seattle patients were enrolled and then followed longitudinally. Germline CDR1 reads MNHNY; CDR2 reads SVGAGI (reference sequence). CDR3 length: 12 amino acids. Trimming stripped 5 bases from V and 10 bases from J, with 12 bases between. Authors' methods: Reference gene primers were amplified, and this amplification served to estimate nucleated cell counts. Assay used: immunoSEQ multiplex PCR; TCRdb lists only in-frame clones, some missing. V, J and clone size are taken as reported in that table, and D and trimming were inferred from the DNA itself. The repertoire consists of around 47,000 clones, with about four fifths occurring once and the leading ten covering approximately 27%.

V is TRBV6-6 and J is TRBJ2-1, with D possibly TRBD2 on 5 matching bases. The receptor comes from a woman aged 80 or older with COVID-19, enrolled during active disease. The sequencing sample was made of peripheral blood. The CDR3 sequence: CASSNLAQEQFF. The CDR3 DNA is TGTGCCAGCAGTAACCTAGCACAGGAGCAGTTCTTC.